These 6 T cell receptor beta chains originate from one sample sequenced in a study of OX40 agonist ivuxolimab in advanced cancers. The repertoire was sequenced with immunoSEQ multiplex PCR; TCRdb's copy has only in-frame clones and lacks some. The table includes 90,000 to 100,000 clones, more than 85% detected once. Sequences were derived from CD4+ or CD8+ T cells sorted from blood, sampled in a trial of the OX40 agonist ivuxolimab. The receptors stem from an adult with an advanced solid tumor such as melanoma, head and neck, liver or kidney cancer.

The chain carries TRBV28 and TRBJ1-5; possibly TRBD1 for D (5 bases). Germline V gene data show CDR1 as MDHEN and CDR2 as SYDVKM. V lost 11 bases and J lost 7, with 18 bases in between. There are 13 residues in the CDR3. CDR3 loop: CAFSTGQNQPQHF. CDR3 bases: TGTGCCTTCTCTACGGGGCAAAACCAGCCCCAGCATTTT.

The chain recombines TRBV5-1 with TRBJ2-7; unclear D gene. Germline CDR1 is SGHRS and CDR2 is YFSETQ. The CDR3 length is 15 residues. V dropped 0 bases and J dropped 2 bases, with 12 bases sitting between them. Here the CDR3 DNA reads TGCGCCAGCAGCTTGGATCCCGGGCTTACCTACGAGCAGTACTTC. Translating gives CASSLDPGLTYEQYF.

This chain connects TRBV6-1 to TRBJ2-7, with a possible D match to TRBD1 (5 bases). Per germline, CDR1 MNHNS and CDR2 SASEGT. Trimming pared 7 bases from V and 2 bases from J, leaving 12 bases between. The CDR3 consists of 13 residues. The CDR3 loop is CASTRGHPYEQYF. The CDR3 bases are TGTGCCAGCACCCGAGGACACCCCTACGAGCAGTACTTC.

The gene calls are TRBV5-8 and TRBJ1-4; D remains unclear. This CDR3 has 14 residues. V lost 4 bases and J 8 bases, leaving 15 bases between the germline ends. Germline V gives CDR1 SGHTS, CDR2 YDEGEE. The CDR3 bases are TGTGCCAGCAGCGGGGAAGGGATTAGGGAAAAACTGTTTTTT. The encoded protein is CASSGEGIREKLFF.

The chain uses TRBV7-2 and TRBJ2-1; D not certain. Trimming stripped 5 bases from V and 15 bases from J, with 17 bases between. Per germline, CDR1 SGHTA and CDR2 FQGNSA. This CDR3 region has 12 residues. The CDR3: CASSLEAGPGFF. For the CDR3, the DNA is TGTGCCAGCAGCCTAGAGGCTGGGCCAGGGTTCTTC.

This chain connects TRBV11-3 to TRBJ1-1; D not certain. Trimming stripped 1 base from V and 4 bases from J, with 13 bases between. This CDR3 is built from 15 residues. Germline CDR1 and CDR2: SGHNT and YENEEA. For the CDR3, the DNA is TGTGCCAGCAGCTTAGCCGGCTCAGCGGGCACTGAAGCTTTCTTT. Translated, it gives CASSLAGSAGTEAFF.